This passage covers 2 T cell receptor beta chains from one sample sequenced in a study of CD8 T cells in Susac syndrome. When the RNA was reverse transcribed, random hexamers were used with an input of roughly 0.5 to 1 ug. TCRdb re-called the immunoSEQ multiplex PCR reads with MiXCR, one entry per CDR3 protein. This sample has about 120,000 distinct CDR3 sequences, with over 90% found just once. Sequencing was carried out using CD8+ T cells from PBMCs. These receptors were obtained from a human donor with Susac syndrome.

The CDR3: CASSHSRPIDTQYF. CDR3 DNA sequence: TGTGCCAGCAGCCATTCCCGGCCCATAGATACGCAGTATTTT. V gene TRBV3-1 combines with J gene TRBJ2-3; D is unclear. Trimming stripped 3 bases from V and 5 bases from J, with 12 bases between. This CDR3 is 14 amino acids long. Per the germline V gene, CDR1 is LGHDT and CDR2 is YNNKEL (reference sequence).

This chain uses TRBV12-3 or TRBV12-4 with TRBJ1-5; 7 bases are shared with TRBD1. The length of the CDR3 is 15 residues. V shed 4 bases and J 5 bases; nucleotides not matched to a gene: 8. In nucleotides, the CDR3 is TGTGCCAGCAGTTGGGACAGCGAGGCCGATCAGCCCCAGCATTTT. This codes for CASSWDSEADQPQHF.